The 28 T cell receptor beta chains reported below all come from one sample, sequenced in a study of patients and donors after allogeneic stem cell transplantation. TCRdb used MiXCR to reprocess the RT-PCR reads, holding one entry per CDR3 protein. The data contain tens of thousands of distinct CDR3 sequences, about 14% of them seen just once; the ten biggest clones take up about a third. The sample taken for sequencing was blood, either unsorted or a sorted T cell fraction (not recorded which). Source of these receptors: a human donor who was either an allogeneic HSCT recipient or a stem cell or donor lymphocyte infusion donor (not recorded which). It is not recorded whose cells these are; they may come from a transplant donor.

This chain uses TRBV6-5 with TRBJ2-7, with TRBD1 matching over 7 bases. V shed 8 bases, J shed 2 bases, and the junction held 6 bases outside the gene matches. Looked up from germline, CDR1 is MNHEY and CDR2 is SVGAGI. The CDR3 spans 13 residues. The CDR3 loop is CASGLTGTYEQYF. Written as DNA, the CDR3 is TGTGCCAGCGGGTTGACAGGGACCTACGAGCAGTACTTC.

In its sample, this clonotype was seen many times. CDR3: CASSWVIAGRNEQFF. The CDR3 DNA sequence: TGTGCCAGCAGCTGGGTGATAGCGGGGAGGAATGAGCAGTTCTTC. This chain links TRBV7-8 with TRBJ2-1, with 8 bases identical to TRBD2. Per the germline V gene, CDR1 is SGHVS and CDR2 is FQNEAQ. Trimming took 4 bases from V and 7 from J; bases not matched to a gene: 9. This CDR3 spans 15 amino acids.

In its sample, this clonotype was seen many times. This CDR3 reads CSASPGTENTGELFF. CDR3 DNA sequence: TGCAGTGCTAGCCCCGGGACAGAAAACACCGGGGAGCTGTTTTTT. The V and J genes are TRBV20-1 and TRBJ2-2; 7 bases agree with TRBD1. The germline gives CDR1 DFQATT, CDR2 SNEGSKA (reference sequence). The CDR3 sequence is 15 residues long. With 3 bases clipped from V and 2 bases from J, the junction kept 6 bases outside the gene matches.

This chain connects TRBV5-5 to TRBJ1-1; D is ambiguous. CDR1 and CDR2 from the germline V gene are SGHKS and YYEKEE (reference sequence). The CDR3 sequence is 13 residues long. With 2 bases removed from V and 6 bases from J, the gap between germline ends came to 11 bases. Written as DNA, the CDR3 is TGTGCCAGCAGCTTTTATACCACCTCTGAAGCTTTCTTT. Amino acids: CASSFYTTSEAFF.

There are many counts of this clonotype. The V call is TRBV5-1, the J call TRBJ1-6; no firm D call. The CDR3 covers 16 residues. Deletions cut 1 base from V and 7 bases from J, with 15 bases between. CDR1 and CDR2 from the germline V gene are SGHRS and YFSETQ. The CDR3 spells CASSLYGGRWNSPLHF. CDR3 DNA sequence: TGCGCCAGCAGCTTGTACGGAGGACGTTGGAATTCACCCCTCCACTTT.

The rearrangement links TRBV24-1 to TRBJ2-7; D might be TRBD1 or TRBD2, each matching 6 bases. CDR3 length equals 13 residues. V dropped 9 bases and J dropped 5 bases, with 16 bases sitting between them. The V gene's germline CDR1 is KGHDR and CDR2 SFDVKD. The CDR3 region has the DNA TGTGCCACCGGGACTCCCTCAGGGGACGAGCAGTACTTC. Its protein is CATGTPSGDEQYF.

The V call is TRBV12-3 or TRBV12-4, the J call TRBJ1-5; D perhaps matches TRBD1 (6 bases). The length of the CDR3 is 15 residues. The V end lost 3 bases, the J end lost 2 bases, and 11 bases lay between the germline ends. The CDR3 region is CASSFSAGGNQPQHF. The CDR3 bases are TGTGCCAGCAGTTTCTCGGCAGGGGGCAATCAGCCCCAGCATTTT.

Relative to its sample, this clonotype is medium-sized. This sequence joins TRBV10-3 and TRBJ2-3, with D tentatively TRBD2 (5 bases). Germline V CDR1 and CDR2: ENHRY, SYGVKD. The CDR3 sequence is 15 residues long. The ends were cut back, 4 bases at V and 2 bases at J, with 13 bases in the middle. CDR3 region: CAISARGGPTDTQYF. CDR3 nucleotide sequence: TGTGCCATCAGTGCCCGAGGAGGCCCCACAGATACGCAGTATTTT.

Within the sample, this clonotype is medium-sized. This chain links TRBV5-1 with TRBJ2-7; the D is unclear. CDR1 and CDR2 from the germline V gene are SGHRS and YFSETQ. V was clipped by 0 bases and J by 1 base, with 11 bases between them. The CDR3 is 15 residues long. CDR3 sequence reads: CASSLALGPSYEQYF. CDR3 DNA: TGCGCCAGCAGCTTGGCCTTGGGCCCATCCTACGAGCAGTACTTC.

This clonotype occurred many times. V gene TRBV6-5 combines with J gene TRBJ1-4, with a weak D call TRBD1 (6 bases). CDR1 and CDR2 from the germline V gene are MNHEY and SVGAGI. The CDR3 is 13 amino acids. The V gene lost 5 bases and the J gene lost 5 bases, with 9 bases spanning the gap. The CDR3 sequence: CASSPGQNEKLFF. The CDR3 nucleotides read TGTGCCAGCAGTCCTGGACAGAATGAAAAACTGTTTTTT.

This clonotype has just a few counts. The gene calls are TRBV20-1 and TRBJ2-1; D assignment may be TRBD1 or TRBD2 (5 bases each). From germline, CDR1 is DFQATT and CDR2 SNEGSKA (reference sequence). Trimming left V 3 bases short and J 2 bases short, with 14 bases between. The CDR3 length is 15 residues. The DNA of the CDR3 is TGCAGTGCTAGCGGACCGGGGCCCACCTACAATGAGCAGTTCTTC. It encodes CSASGPGPTYNEQFF.

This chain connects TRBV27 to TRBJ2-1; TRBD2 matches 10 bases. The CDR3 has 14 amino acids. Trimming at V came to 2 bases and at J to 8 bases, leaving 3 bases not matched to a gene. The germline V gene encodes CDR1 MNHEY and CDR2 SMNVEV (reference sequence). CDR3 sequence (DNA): TGTGCCAGCAGTTTACTAGCGGGAGAGGATGAGCAGTTCTTC. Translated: CASSLLAGEDEQFF.

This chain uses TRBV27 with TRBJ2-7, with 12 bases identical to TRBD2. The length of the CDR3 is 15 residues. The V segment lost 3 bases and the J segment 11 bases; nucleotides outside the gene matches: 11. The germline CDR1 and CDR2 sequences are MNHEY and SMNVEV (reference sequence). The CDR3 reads CASSFASGRVHGEYF. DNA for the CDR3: TGTGCCAGCAGTTTCGCTAGCGGGAGGGTCCACGGGGAGTACTTC.

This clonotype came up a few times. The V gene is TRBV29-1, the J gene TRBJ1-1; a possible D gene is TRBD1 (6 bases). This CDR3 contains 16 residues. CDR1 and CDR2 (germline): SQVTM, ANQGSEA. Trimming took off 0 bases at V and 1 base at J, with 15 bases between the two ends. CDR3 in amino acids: CSVEENGGTKNTEAFF. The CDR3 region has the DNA TGCAGCGTTGAAGAGAATGGTGGGACAAAGAACACTGAAGCTTTCTTT.

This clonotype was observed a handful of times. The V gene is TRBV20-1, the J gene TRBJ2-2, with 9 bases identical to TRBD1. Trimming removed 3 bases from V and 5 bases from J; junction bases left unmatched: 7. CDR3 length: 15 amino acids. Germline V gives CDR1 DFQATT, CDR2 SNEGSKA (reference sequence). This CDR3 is CSASSGTGRTGELFF. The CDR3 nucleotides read TGCAGTGCTAGTTCGGGGACAGGGAGGACCGGGGAGCTGTTTTTT.

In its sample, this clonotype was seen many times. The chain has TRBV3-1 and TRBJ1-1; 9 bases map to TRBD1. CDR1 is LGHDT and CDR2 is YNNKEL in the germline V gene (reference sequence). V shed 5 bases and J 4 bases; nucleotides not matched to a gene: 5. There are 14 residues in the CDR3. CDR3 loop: CASSWGQGGTEAFF. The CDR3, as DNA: TGTGCCAGCAGCTGGGGACAGGGAGGCACTGAAGCTTTCTTT.

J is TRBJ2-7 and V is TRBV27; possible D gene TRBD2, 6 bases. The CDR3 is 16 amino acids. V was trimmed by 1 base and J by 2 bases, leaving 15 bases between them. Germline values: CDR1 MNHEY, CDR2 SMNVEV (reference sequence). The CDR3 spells CASSLYAVSGPYEQYF. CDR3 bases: TGTGCCAGCAGTTTATATGCGGTTAGCGGCCCCTACGAGCAGTACTTC.

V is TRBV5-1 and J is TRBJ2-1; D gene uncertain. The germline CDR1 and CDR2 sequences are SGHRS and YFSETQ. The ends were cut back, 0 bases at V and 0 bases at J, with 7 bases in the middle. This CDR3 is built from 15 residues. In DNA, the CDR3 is TGCGCCAGCAGCTTGGAGGCTAGCTCCTACAATGAGCAGTTCTTC. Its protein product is CASSLEASSYNEQFF. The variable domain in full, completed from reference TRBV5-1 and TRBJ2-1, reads KAGVTQTPRYLIKTRGQQVTLSCSPISGHRSVSWYQQTPGQGLQFLFEYFSETQRNKGNFPGRFSGRQFSNSRSEMNVSTLELGDSALYLCASSLEASSYNEQFFGPGTRLTVL.

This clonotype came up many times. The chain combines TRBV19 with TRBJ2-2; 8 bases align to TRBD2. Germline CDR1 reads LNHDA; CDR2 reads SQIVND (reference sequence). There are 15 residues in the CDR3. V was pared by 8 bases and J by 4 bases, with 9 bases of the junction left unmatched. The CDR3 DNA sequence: TGTGCCAGTCTCGGACTAGCCAGAGGCACCGGGGAGCTGTTTTTT. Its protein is CASLGLARGTGELFF.

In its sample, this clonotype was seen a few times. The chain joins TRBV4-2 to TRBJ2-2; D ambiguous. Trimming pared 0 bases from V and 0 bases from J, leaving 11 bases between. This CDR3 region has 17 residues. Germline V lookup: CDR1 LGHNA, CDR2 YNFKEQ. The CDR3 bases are TGTGCCAGCAGCCAAGAAGGGCCGAGCGCGAACACCGGGGAGCTGTTTTTT. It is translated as CASSQEGPSANTGELFF.

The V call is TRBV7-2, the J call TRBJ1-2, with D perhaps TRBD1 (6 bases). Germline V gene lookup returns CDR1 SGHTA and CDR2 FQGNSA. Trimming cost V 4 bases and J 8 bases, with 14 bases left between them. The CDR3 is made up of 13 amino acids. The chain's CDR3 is CASSSRGARGYTF. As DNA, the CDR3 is TGTGCCAGCAGCTCACGGGGGGCGCGGGGCTACACCTTC.

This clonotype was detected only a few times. The CDR3 nucleotides read TGTGCCAGCAGTTTAGGGGGGCCGTCCTACGAGCAGTACTTC. Encoded protein: CASSLGGPSYEQYF. The chain uses TRBV12-3 or TRBV12-4 and TRBJ2-7, with a weak D call TRBD1 (6 bases). The CDR3 has 14 residues. The V end was cut by 1 base, the J end by 1 base, with 8 bases between.

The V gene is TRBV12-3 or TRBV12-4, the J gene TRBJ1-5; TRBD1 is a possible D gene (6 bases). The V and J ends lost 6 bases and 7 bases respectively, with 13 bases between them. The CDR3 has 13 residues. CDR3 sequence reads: CASRLQGHQPQHF. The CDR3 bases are TGTGCCAGCAGGTTACAGGGTCACCAGCCCCAGCATTTT.

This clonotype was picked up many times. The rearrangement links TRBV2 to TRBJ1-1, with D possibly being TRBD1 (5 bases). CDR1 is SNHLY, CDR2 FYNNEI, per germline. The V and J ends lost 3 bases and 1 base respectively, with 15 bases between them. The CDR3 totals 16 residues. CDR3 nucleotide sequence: TGTGCCAGCAGTGAGGTGCTGGCTGGGACGAACACTGAAGCTTTCTTT. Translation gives CASSEVLAGTNTEAFF.

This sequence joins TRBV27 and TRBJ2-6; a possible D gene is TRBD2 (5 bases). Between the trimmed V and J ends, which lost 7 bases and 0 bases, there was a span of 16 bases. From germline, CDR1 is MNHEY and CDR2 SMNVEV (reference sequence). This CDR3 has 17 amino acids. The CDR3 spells CASKGGGPNSGANVLTF. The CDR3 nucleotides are TGTGCCAGCAAAGGTGGAGGACCGAACTCTGGGGCCAACGTCCTGACTTTC.

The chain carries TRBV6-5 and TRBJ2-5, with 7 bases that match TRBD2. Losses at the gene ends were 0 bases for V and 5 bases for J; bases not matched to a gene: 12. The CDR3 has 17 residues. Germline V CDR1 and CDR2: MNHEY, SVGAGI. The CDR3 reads CASSYSGTTEGDETQYF. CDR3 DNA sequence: TGTGCCAGCAGTTACTCAGGGACTACTGAAGGCGACGAGACCCAGTACTTC.

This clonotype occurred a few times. The CDR3 protein is CASSPTGGKGDYGYTF. The CDR3 DNA sequence: TGTGCCAGCAGCCCCACAGGGGGAAAGGGTGACTATGGCTACACCTTC. The V call is TRBV7-6, the J call TRBJ1-2, with 8 bases identical to TRBD1. Germline values: CDR1 SGHVS, CDR2 FNYEAQ. Trimming cost V 5 bases and J 3 bases; bases outside gene matches: 11. The CDR3 consists of 16 residues.

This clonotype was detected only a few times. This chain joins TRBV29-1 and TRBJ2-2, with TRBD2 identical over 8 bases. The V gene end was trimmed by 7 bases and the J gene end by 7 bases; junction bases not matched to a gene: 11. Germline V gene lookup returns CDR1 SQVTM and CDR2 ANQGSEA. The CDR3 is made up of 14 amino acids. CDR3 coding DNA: TGCAGCGCCGCGGGAGCGGGAGAGGTCGGGGAGCTGTTTTTT. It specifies CSAAGAGEVGELFF.